This T cell receptor beta chain was captured in a study of T cell changes during pregnancy in multiple sclerosis. The CDR3 is 13 residues long. Germline values: CDR1 LNHNV, CDR2 YYDKDF (reference sequence). With V trimmed by 6 bases and J by 4 bases, 3 bases remained unmatched. Using immunoSEQ multiplex PCR, the repertoire was profiled, and TCRdb retains in-frame clones only, with some absent. Counted here are tens of thousands of clones, around nine tenths occurring once; the ten biggest clones make up under 2%. The receptor was isolated from a female donor with multiple sclerosis, enrolled in a pregnancy study. The sequencing here drew on peripheral blood, taken in the second trimester of pregnancy. The rearrangement uses TRBV15 and TRBJ2-7, with TRBD2 matching 10 bases. CDR3 protein: CATRRTSGYEQYF. The CDR3 DNA reads TGTGCCACCAGAAGGACTAGCGGTTACGAGCAGTACTTC.